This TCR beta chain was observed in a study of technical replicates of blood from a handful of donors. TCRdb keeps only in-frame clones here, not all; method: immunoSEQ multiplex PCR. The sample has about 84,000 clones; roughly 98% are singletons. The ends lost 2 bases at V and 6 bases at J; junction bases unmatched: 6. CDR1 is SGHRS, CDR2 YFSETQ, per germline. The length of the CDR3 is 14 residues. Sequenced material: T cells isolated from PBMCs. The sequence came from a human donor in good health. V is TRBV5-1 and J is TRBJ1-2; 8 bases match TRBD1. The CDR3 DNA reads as TGCGCCAGCAGCTTTGACAGGGGCGGGGATGGCTACACCTTC. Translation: CASSFDRGGDGYTF.